The 14 T cell receptor beta chains in this list originate from one sample, sequenced in a study of blood T cell repertoires in COVID-19. Here immunoSEQ multiplex PCR was the method, and the copy in TCRdb shows in-frame clones only, minus some. This table holds approximately 81,000 clones, roughly 91% found once. Input material: PBMCs or T cells enriched from blood (not recorded which). All receptors derive from a woman aged 45-59 years with acute COVID-19.

The count of this clone is one. This sequence joins TRBV7-3 and TRBJ1-1; perhaps TRBD1 as D (5 bases). The CDR3 loop spans 13 amino acids. CDR1 SGHTA and CDR2 FQGTGA come from the germline V gene. V lost 5 bases to trimming and J lost 5 bases, with 12 bases between them. The DNA for the CDR3 is TGTGCCAGCAGCCTCCAGGGATGGACTGAAGCTTTCTTT. It encodes CASSLQGWTEAFF.

This chain uses TRBV2 with TRBJ1-6; unclear D gene. The V end was cut by 7 bases, the J end by 0 bases, with 10 bases between. CDR1 and CDR2 from the germline V gene are SNHLY and FYNNEI. The CDR3 is made up of 15 amino acids. CDR3 amino acids: CASTRLSSYNSPLHF. The CDR3 coding sequence is TGTGCCAGCACACGACTCAGCTCCTATAATTCACCCCTCCACTTT.

The chain recombines TRBV7-9 with TRBJ2-1; 8 bases agree with TRBD2. Germline trimming cut 2 bases from V and 4 bases from J; bases unmatched to any gene: 4. The CDR3 runs 15 residues. Germline CDR1 and CDR2: SEHNR and FQNEAQ (reference sequence). The CDR3: CASSLRGLEYNEQFF. The CDR3 DNA sequence: TGTGCCAGCAGCTTACGGGGACTAGAGTACAATGAGCAGTTCTTC.

This clone was observed once. The genes are TRBV27 and TRBJ1-4, with 7 positions matching TRBD1. In germline, CDR1 is MNHEY, CDR2 SMNVEV (reference sequence). The CDR3 sequence is 15 residues long. Losses at the gene ends were 8 bases for V and 3 bases for J; bases not matched to a gene: 9. The CDR3 DNA sequence: TGTGCCAGCCGTCCCTTGGACAGGCCTAATGAAAAACTGTTTTTT. Its protein is CASRPLDRPNEKLFF.

DNA for the CDR3: TGTGCCAGCAGTGAAAAAGGGACAGGCGGGAACACTGAAGCTTTCTTT. Its protein product is CASSEKGTGGNTEAFF. The chain carries TRBV6-1 and TRBJ1-1, with TRBD1 identical over 8 bases. Germline V gene lookup returns CDR1 MNHNS and CDR2 SASEGT. This CDR3 is built from 16 residues. With 2 bases clipped from V and 1 base from J, the junction kept 6 bases outside the gene matches.

The V call is TRBV5-1, the J call TRBJ2-2; 9 positions match TRBD1. V trimming: 4 bases; J trimming: 5 bases; junction bases outside the gene matches: 9. Germline CDR1 SGHRS, CDR2 YFSETQ. CDR3 length: 16 residues. CDR3 residues: CASSLSPGTGTGELFF. CDR3 sequence (DNA): TGCGCCAGCAGCCTATCCCCCGGGACAGGGACCGGGGAGCTGTTTTTT.

This clone appeared once. The CDR3 nucleotides read TGTGCCAGCAGTTACCCGGGACTACTTAATGAGCAGTTCTTC. It is translated as CASSYPGLLNEQFF. V is TRBV6-5 and J is TRBJ2-1; 7 nucleotides line up with TRBD2. V lost 2 bases, J lost 7 bases, and 5 bases stayed unmatched. Germline lookup yields CDR1 MNHEY and CDR2 SVGAGI. There are 14 residues in the CDR3.

The chain has TRBV24-1 and TRBJ2-1; D is unclear. There are 13 residues in the CDR3. Trimming removed 6 bases from V and 2 bases from J, with 7 bases in between. Per germline, CDR1 KGHDR and CDR2 SFDVKD. CDR3 sequence reads: CATSPLPYNEQFF. The DNA for the CDR3 is TGTGCCACCAGTCCCCTCCCCTACAATGAGCAGTTCTTC.

This chain connects TRBV7-8 to TRBJ2-5, with 14 bases that match TRBD2. Germline values: CDR1 SGHVS, CDR2 FQNEAQ. This CDR3 spans 16 amino acids. J was trimmed by 5 bases and V by 5 bases; bases with no gene match: 7. Here the CDR3 DNA reads TGTGCCAGCAGCAGACTAGCGGGAGGGCCTCGGGAGACCCAGTACTTC. It codes for CASSRLAGGPRETQYF.

The V and J genes are TRBV7-2 and TRBJ1-1, with D maybe TRBD1 (5 bases). The CDR3 contains 15 residues. V was shortened by 3 bases and J by 2 bases, with 13 bases between the two germline ends. CDR1 is SGHTA and CDR2 is FQGNSA in the germline V gene. In DNA form, the CDR3 reads TGTGCCAGCAGCTTGGGGGGGGGTGGCAACACTGAAGCTTTCTTT. As protein: CASSLGGGGNTEAFF.

J is TRBJ2-4 and V is TRBV29-1, with D uncertain. V lost 7 bases and J lost 0, with 10 bases in between. CDR3 length: 13 amino acids. Germline V gives CDR1 SQVTM, CDR2 ANQGSEA. The CDR3 here is CSGEVAAKNIQYF. CDR3 sequence (DNA): TGCAGCGGAGAGGTGGCAGCCAAAAACATTCAGTACTTC.

J is TRBJ1-5 and V is TRBV10-3, with D unresolved. The V end was cut by 2 bases, the J end by 6 bases, with 11 bases between. From germline, CDR1 is ENHRY and CDR2 SYGVKD. This CDR3 has 14 amino acids. For the CDR3, the DNA is TGTGCCATCAGTGAGGTGGCAGACACTCAGCCCCAGCATTTT. It specifies CAISEVADTQPQHF.

This chain links TRBV7-9 with TRBJ2-7; tentative D call: TRBD1 (6 bases). V was trimmed by 5 bases and J by 1 base, leaving 12 bases between them. Germline V lookup: CDR1 SEHNR, CDR2 FQNEAQ (reference sequence). This CDR3 has 14 residues. CDR3 DNA: TGTGCCAGCAGCCCTAGACAGGAGTCCTACGAGCAGTACTTC. Translated: CASSPRQESYEQYF.

The chain links TRBV5-1 to TRBJ2-2; 12 bases are shared with TRBD1. The CDR3 contains 15 residues. V dropped 3 bases and J dropped 7; count of bases not matched to a gene: 4. From germline, CDR1 is SGHRS and CDR2 YFSETQ. CDR3 nucleotide sequence: TGCGCCAGCAGCTCGGGACAGGGGGCCTTCGGGGAGCTGTTTTTT. It is translated as CASSSGQGAFGELFF.